Each of the 12 T cell receptor beta chains below was sequenced from the same sample in a study of a mutant IDH1 vaccine in newly diagnosed glioma. Clones were read by immunoSEQ multiplex PCR, and TCRdb kept only the in-frame ones, dropping some. The sample yields about 66,000 clones, 70% to 85% seen once. Time point specified: week 11, during vaccination. Every vaccine dose comprised 300 ug of mutant IDH1 20-mer peptide plus topical imiquimod. Antigens of these TCRs are unknown. The sample was PBMCs, taken from a glioma patient whose treatment included an IDH1 peptide vaccine. These receptors originate from a woman aged 50 to 60 with glioma.

The V and J genes are TRBV4-1 and TRBJ2-1; 11 nucleotides align to TRBD2. Germline V gene data show CDR1 as MGHRA and CDR2 as YSYEKL. V dropped 2 bases and J dropped 8; count of bases not matched to a gene: 11. The CDR3 has 17 residues. Written as DNA, the CDR3 is TGCGCCAGCAGCCAACTAGCGGGGGGCCGTACCGGGCATGAGCAGTTCTTC. Its protein is CASSQLAGGRTGHEQFF.

This clone has just a few counts. V is TRBV4-1 and J is TRBJ1-3, with 9 bases that match TRBD1. This CDR3 has 16 amino acids. V gave up 1 base and J gave up 4 bases; unmatched junction bases: 5. CDR1 is MGHRA and CDR2 is YSYEKL in the germline V gene. As DNA, the CDR3 is TGCGCCAGCAGCCAAGGCCGCGGGACAGGGGGAAACACCATATATTTT. Its translation: CASSQGRGTGGNTIYF.

V gene TRBV7-9 combines with J gene TRBJ2-5, with 8 bases that match TRBD2. The length of the CDR3 is 16 residues. Germline V gene sequence: CDR1 SEHNR, CDR2 FQNEAQ (reference sequence). The V gene end was trimmed by 5 bases and the J gene end by 2 bases; junction bases not matched to a gene: 10. CDR3 nucleotides: TGTGCCAGCAGCCAGCTAAGCGGGGGCTCTCAAGAGACCCAGTACTTC. Translation: CASSQLSGGSQETQYF.

CDR3 bases: TGTGCCAGGCTCCATAGCAATCAGCCCCAGCATTTT. Translated, it gives CARLHSNQPQHF. V and J are TRBV6-4 and TRBJ1-5, with D unclear. Germline CDR1 and CDR2: MRHNA and SNTAGT. The CDR3 has 12 amino acids. V was shortened by 9 bases and J by 0 bases, with 6 bases between the two germline ends.

About this clone itself: The junction shows a germline mismatch at one end, possibly a read error. This sequence joins TRBV7-7 and TRBJ2-5; 7 bases are a match to TRBD1. This CDR3 spans 14 amino acids. The V gene's germline CDR1 is SSHAT and CDR2 FNYEAQ (reference sequence). CDR3 sequence (DNA): TGTGCTAGCAGCAGAGACAGGGCGCAAGAGACCCAGTACTTC. This sequence encodes CASSRDRAQETQYF.

The genes are TRBV19 and TRBJ1-5, with D hard to call. CDR1 and CDR2 from the germline V gene are LNHDA and SQIVND (reference sequence). With 5 bases removed from V and 0 bases from J, the gap between germline ends came to 2 bases. This CDR3 has 12 amino acids. DNA of the CDR3: TGTGCCAGTAGTCTTAGCAATCAGCCCCAGCATTTT. Encoded protein: CASSLSNQPQHF.

The chain is built from TRBV19 and TRBJ1-1, with a weak D call TRBD1 (5 bases). The CDR3 covers 13 residues. Germline values: CDR1 LNHDA, CDR2 SQIVND (reference sequence). Trimming pared 5 bases from V and 3 bases from J, leaving 10 bases between. The CDR3 nucleotides are TGTGCCAGTAGTTTTTCGGGGGACACTGAAGCTTTCTTT. Its translation is CASSFSGDTEAFF.

The count of this clone is one. This chain connects TRBV7-2 to TRBJ1-2; 7 nucleotides match TRBD1. The trim removed 5 bases at V and 0 bases at J, leaving 9 bases unmatched. The germline CDR1 and CDR2 sequences are SGHTA and FQGNSA. The length of the CDR3 is 16 residues. The CDR3 sequence is CASSGQADLSNYGYTF. CDR3 coding DNA: TGTGCCAGCAGCGGACAGGCTGACCTATCTAACTATGGCTACACCTTC.

The genes are TRBV5-4 and TRBJ2-7; TRBD1 is a possible D gene (5 bases). The CDR3 loop spans 14 amino acids. Germline V gene lookup returns CDR1 SGHNT and CDR2 YYREEE (reference sequence). Between the trimmed V and J ends, which lost 4 bases and 6 bases, there was a span of 17 bases. CDR3 sequence reads: CASSRGAGPSEQYF. The CDR3 bases are TGTGCCAGCAGCAGAGGTGCAGGGCCGAGCGAGCAGTACTTC.

The chain is built from TRBV7-3 and TRBJ1-2; no clear D. With 5 bases removed from V and 6 bases from J, the gap between germline ends came to 16 bases. The CDR3 runs to 14 residues. Germline CDR1 is SGHTA and CDR2 is FQGTGA. The CDR3 nucleotides read TGTGCCAGCAGCCCGCACGGGGTTGGGGATGGCTACACCTTC. Its protein is CASSPHGVGDGYTF.

The chain carries TRBV27 and TRBJ1-2; the match to TRBD1 covers 11 bases. Looked up from germline, CDR1 is MNHEY and CDR2 is SMNVEV (reference sequence). Trimming at V came to 4 bases and at J to 7 bases, leaving 5 bases not matched to a gene. This CDR3 is built from 14 residues. The CDR3 DNA reads TGTGCCAGCAGTTCCGGACAGGGGGCGGGTGGCTACACCTTC. This encodes CASSSGQGAGGYTF.

This clone was seen only once. V gene TRBV5-5 combines with J gene TRBJ2-7, with D hard to call. The CDR3 is 13 amino acids. In germline, CDR1 is SGHKS, CDR2 YYEKEE (reference sequence). V lost 0 bases and J 2 bases, leaving 6 bases between the germline ends. CDR3 sequence (DNA): TGTGCCAGCAGCTTGGATCTAGCCTACGAGCAGTACTTC. Translating it yields CASSLDLAYEQYF.